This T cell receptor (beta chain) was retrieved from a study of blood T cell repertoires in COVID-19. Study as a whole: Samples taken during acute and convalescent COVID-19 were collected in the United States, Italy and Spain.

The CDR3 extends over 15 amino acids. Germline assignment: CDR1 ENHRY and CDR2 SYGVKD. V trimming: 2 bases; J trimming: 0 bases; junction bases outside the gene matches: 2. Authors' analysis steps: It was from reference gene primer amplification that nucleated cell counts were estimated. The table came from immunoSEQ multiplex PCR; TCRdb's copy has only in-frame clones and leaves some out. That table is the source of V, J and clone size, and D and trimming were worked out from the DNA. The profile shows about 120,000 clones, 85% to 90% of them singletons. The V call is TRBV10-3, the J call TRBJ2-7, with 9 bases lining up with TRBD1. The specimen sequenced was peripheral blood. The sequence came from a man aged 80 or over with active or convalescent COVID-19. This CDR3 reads CAISEAGQGSYEQYF. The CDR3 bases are TGTGCCATCAGTGAGGCGGGACAGGGCTCCTACGAGCAGTACTTC.